The T cell receptor beta chain described here comes from a study of shared clonotypes between healthy human individuals. The wider study: The cohort had two women and a few men, ages 18 to 49. A donor's plate count was three for CD4 naive and three for CD4 memory; CD8 naive had two and CD8 memory one.

The repertoire was sequenced with immunoSEQ multiplex PCR; TCRdb's copy has only in-frame clones and lacks some. The table has about 1 million clones, around 76% seen once. CDR3 length: 16 residues. The germline V and J ends were trimmed by 3 bases and 1 base, with 13 bases remaining between them. CDR1 is LGHNA and CDR2 is YSLEER in the germline V gene. Sequencing was performed on memory CD4+ T cells sorted from blood. Subset here: CD45RA-negative fraction. The receptor's source is a man younger than 30 in good health. The rearrangement links TRBV4-3 to TRBJ2-1; D remains unclear. For the CDR3, the DNA is TGCGCCAGCAGCCAGGGCTTAGATTGGTCCTACAATGAGCAGTTCTTC. Amino acid sequence: CASSQGLDWSYNEQFF.